A selection of T cell receptor beta chains follows, all from one sample in a study of CXCR4 blockade with PD-1 therapy in pancreatic cancer. Sequencing was performed with immunoSEQ multiplex PCR; in TCRdb, only in-frame clones are kept and a portion is missing. The sample comprises about 2,600 clones, under 50% of which are singletons, and 5.5% to 6.5% rests with the top ten. What was sequenced was tumor tissue. The receptor source for this set is a human donor with pancreatic ductal adenocarcinoma. CDR3s include the opening cysteine and the closing phenylalanine or tryptophan. The order of the fields is CDR3 protein, CDR3 DNA, V gene, J gene, clone size, D gene. A D gene is named only where the DNA matches it firmly. Clone size is given for some rows only: seen once, a few or many times, or a class if the clone is expanded.

CASSDRGLLYNEQFF	TGTGCCAGTAGCGACAGGGGGCTTCTCTACAATGAGCAGTTCTTC	TRBV19	TRBJ2-1	.	TRBD1
CASKRDGELFF	TGTGCCAGTAAACGGGACGGGGAGCTGTTTTTT	TRBV19	TRBJ2-2	.	.
CASSPAQYEQYF	TGTGCCAGCTCACCAGCTCAGTACGAGCAGTACTTC	TRBV18	TRBJ2-7	.	.
CASSVGSSSYEQYF	TGCGCCAGCAGCGTCGGATCGAGCTCCTACGAGCAGTACTTC	TRBV5-1	TRBJ2-7	few	.
CASSFWTSGGMPYEQYF	TGTGCCAGCAGTTTCTGGACTAGCGGGGGGATGCCCTACGAGCAGTACTTC	TRBV27	TRBJ2-7	few	TRBD2
CASSLGQGYSPLHF	TGTGCCAGCAGCTTGGGACAGGGATATTCACCCCTCCACTTT	TRBV11-3	TRBJ1-6	.	TRBD1
CASSIRRAETQYF	TGTGCCAGTAGTATACGAAGGGCCGAGACCCAGTACTTC	TRBV19	TRBJ2-5	once	.
CASTGAFNYGYTF	TGTGCCAGCACCGGTGCATTCAACTATGGCTACACCTTC	TRBV28	TRBJ1-2	.	.
CASSYGRGKLNTEAFF	TGTGCCAGCAGTTACGGCAGGGGGAAATTGAACACTGAAGCTTTCTTT	TRBV6-7	TRBJ1-1	few	TRBD1
CASSRLPPYEQYF	TGTGCCAGTAGTCGGCTCCCTCCCTACGAGCAGTACTTC	TRBV19	TRBJ2-7	.	.
CATSTVAQGIVTYTQYF	TGTGCCACCAGCACTGTCGCACAAGGAATCGTCACATATACGCAGTATTTT	TRBV15	TRBJ2-3	.	.
CASSHLGPFNQPQHF	TGTGCCAGTAGTCATTTAGGACCGTTCAATCAGCCCCAGCATTTT	TRBV19	TRBJ1-5	.	.
CASTLWQNTGELFF	TGTGCCAGCACCCTCTGGCAGAACACCGGGGAGCTGTTTTTT	TRBV11-3	TRBJ2-2	.	.
CASSVGTGVRETQYF	TGTGCCAGCAGTGTAGGGACAGGGGTGAGGGAGACCCAGTACTTC	TRBV25-1	TRBJ2-5	once	TRBD1
CAWGQGGGELFF	TGTGCCTGGGGGCAGGGAGGCGGGGAGCTGTTTTTT	TRBV30	TRBJ2-2	few	.
CASSIWTDKHYEQYF	TGTGCCAGTAGTATTTGGACAGATAAACACTACGAGCAGTACTTC	TRBV19	TRBJ2-7	once	.
CASTLGPTGELFF	TGTGCCAGCACTCTCGGACCCACCGGGGAGCTGTTTTTT	TRBV12-5	TRBJ2-2	.	.
CASSTGQGQTQYF	TGTGCCAGTAGTACCGGACAGGGACAGACCCAGTACTTC	TRBV19	TRBJ2-5	.	TRBD1
CASRDRNLREAFF	TGTGCCAGTAGGGACAGAAACCTACGTGAAGCTTTCTTT	TRBV19	TRBJ1-1	.	.
CAWTGAYNSPLHF	TGTGCCTGGACAGGGGCCTATAATTCACCCCTCCACTTT	TRBV30	TRBJ1-6	.	.
CASRREGAGNTEAFF	TGTGCCAGCAGGCGGGAGGGCGCGGGAAACACTGAAGCTTTCTTT	TRBV6-8	TRBJ1-1	.	.
CASSLGQGAYTQYF	TGTGCCAGCTCACTCGGACAGGGGGCTTATACGCAGTATTTT	TRBV18	TRBJ2-3	.	TRBD1
CASSTQGNQPQHF	TGTGCCAGCTCAACACAGGGTAATCAGCCCCAGCATTTT	TRBV18	TRBJ1-5	.	.
CASSPLLGNEQFF	TGTGCCAGCTCACCCCTCTTGGGAAATGAGCAGTTCTTC	TRBV18	TRBJ2-1	.	.
CASSPRAATNEKLFF	TGTGCCAGCAGCCCCCGGGCGGCAACTAATGAAAAACTGTTTTTT	TRBV9	TRBJ1-4	.	.
CASSIGGGGMTEAFF	TGTGCCAGTAGTATTGGGGGGGGCGGTATGACTGAAGCTTTCTTT	TRBV19	TRBJ1-1	.	.
CASSPLFGQATDTQYF	TGTGCCAGCTCACCCTTATTCGGCCAGGCTACAGATACGCAGTATTTT	TRBV18	TRBJ2-3	.	.
CASSPRLTIPGTQYF	TGTGCCAGCAGTCCCCGACTAACTATCCCAGGGACCCAGTACTTC	TRBV28	TRBJ2-5	.	.
CAWSVGTVNSPLHF	TGTGCCTGGAGTGTGGGGACAGTTAATTCACCCCTCCACTTT	TRBV30	TRBJ1-6	few	TRBD1
CSVGSGGATDTQYF	TGCAGCGTTGGGAGCGGGGGGGCCACAGATACGCAGTATTTT	TRBV29-1	TRBJ2-3	.	TRBD2